These 17 T cell receptor beta chains originate from one sample sequenced in a study of T cell responses to AZD1222 COVID-19 vaccine. The method was immunoSEQ multiplex PCR; TCRdb's version includes in-frame clones alone and lacks a portion of them. The data hold roughly 200,000 clones, with over 85% observed a single time. The sample consisted of peripheral blood, taken 28 days after the second dose of the MenACWY control vaccine. The source is an adult who received the MenACWY meningococcal vaccine as a control.

The chain couples TRBV27 to TRBJ2-6; D is unclear. There are 12 residues in the CDR3. The V end was cut by 5 bases, the J end by 6 bases, with 5 bases between. The germline V gene encodes CDR1 MNHEY and CDR2 SMNVEV (reference sequence). The CDR3 sequence: CASSPSANVLTF. The CDR3 nucleotides read TGTGCCAGCAGTCCCTCGGCCAACGTCCTGACTTTC.

V and J are TRBV11-2 and TRBJ2-1; D not resolved. The ends were cut back, 2 bases at V and 8 bases at J, with 19 bases in the middle. This CDR3 spans 16 amino acids. Germline V lookup: CDR1 SGHAT, CDR2 FQNNGV. CDR3 sequence reads: CASSLRLSSQIHEQFF. The CDR3 nucleotides read TGTGCCAGCAGCTTACGGTTGTCCTCCCAAATCCATGAGCAGTTCTTC.

The chain employs TRBV11-3 and TRBJ2-3; D remains unclear. The V end lost 5 bases, the J end lost 4 bases, and 10 bases lay between the germline ends. Germline V lookup: CDR1 SGHNT, CDR2 YENEEA. The CDR3 length is 13 residues. CDR3 in DNA: TGTGCCAGCAGCCACAACTGGGCAGATACGCAGTATTTT. Protein sequence: CASSHNWADTQYF.

The CDR3 DNA reads TGTGCCAGCAGTTCCTCCTACACAGATACGCAGTATTTT. Its protein is CASSSSYTDTQYF. The chain is built from TRBV27 and TRBJ2-3; no clear D. V shed 4 bases and J shed 2 bases, with 7 bases lying between them. The CDR3 sequence is 13 residues long. The germline V gene has CDR1 MNHEY and CDR2 SMNVEV (reference sequence).

This chain's CDR3 is CASSYRPGGYGYTF. CDR3 sequence (DNA): TGTGCCAGCAGTTACAGACCAGGGGGCTATGGCTACACCTTC. J is TRBJ1-2 and V is TRBV6-5; 7 positions match TRBD1. In germline, CDR1 is MNHEY, CDR2 SVGAGI. Trimming took 2 bases from V and 4 from J; bases not matched to a gene: 4. CDR3 size: 14 residues.

The chain carries TRBV30 and TRBJ1-5; D is undetermined. The CDR3 is made up of 14 amino acids. The V gene lost 2 bases and the J gene lost 7 bases, with 15 bases spanning the gap. The germline CDR1 and CDR2 sequences are GTSNPN and SVGIG (reference sequence). CDR3 DNA: TGTGCCTGGAGTCATTTAACCACAGCCCAGCCCCAGCATTTT. It yields the protein CAWSHLTTAQPQHF. Based on the CDR3 plus reference TRBV30 and TRBJ1-5, the full variable domain is SQTIHQWPATLVQPVGSPLSLECTVEGTSNPNLYWYRQAAGRGLQLLFYSVGIGQISSEVPQNLSASRPQDRQFILSSKKLLLSDSGFYLCAWSHLTTAQPQHFGDGTRLSIL.

This chain joins TRBV6-6 and TRBJ2-2; TRBD2 matches 9 bases. V lost 6 bases, J lost 7 bases, and 6 bases stayed unmatched. Germline loops: CDR1 MNHNY, CDR2 SVGAGI (reference sequence). The CDR3 has 14 residues. CDR3 bases: TGTGCCAGCAGGGGTAGCGGGAGCGGCGGGGAGCTGTTTTTT. Residues: CASRGSGSGGELFF.

The chain has TRBV27 and TRBJ1-1; 11 bases fit TRBD1. The V gene's germline CDR1 is MNHEY and CDR2 SMNVEV (reference sequence). This CDR3 has 13 residues. The V segment lost 6 bases and the J segment 4 bases; nucleotides outside the gene matches: 1. The CDR3 loop reads CASRGTGGTEAFF. The CDR3 DNA is TGTGCCAGCAGAGGGACAGGGGGCACTGAAGCTTTCTTT.

The chain has TRBV12-3 or TRBV12-4 and TRBJ1-2; D unresolved. The ends were cut back, 5 bases at V and 4 bases at J, with 8 bases in the middle. CDR3 length equals 12 residues. CDR3 sequence reads: CASSDWSYGYTF. The CDR3 nucleotides read TGTGCCAGCAGTGACTGGAGCTATGGCTACACCTTC.

This chain links TRBV7-9 with TRBJ1-4, with no clear D. Germline lookup yields CDR1 SEHNR and CDR2 FQNEAQ (reference sequence). The CDR3 loop spans 14 amino acids. Trimming stripped 3 bases from V and 5 bases from J, with 10 bases between. The CDR3 region is CASSFRNQNEKLFF. In DNA, the CDR3 is TGTGCCAGCAGCTTTAGGAACCAGAATGAAAAACTGTTTTTT.

This chain connects TRBV2 to TRBJ2-1; D might be TRBD1 (6 bases). CDR1 and CDR2 from the germline V gene are SNHLY and FYNNEI. The CDR3 extends over 13 amino acids. V lost 8 bases to trimming and J lost 7 bases, with 15 bases between them. The CDR3 reads CASPLRGRNEQFF. The CDR3 region has the DNA TGTGCCAGCCCCCTAAGGGGGAGAAATGAGCAGTTCTTC.

This chain uses TRBV10-3 with TRBJ2-3; no definite D call. The germline gives CDR1 ENHRY, CDR2 SYGVKD. Trimming left V 0 bases short and J 1 base short, with 2 bases between. This CDR3 has 13 amino acids. The CDR3 loop reads CAISESGTDTQYF. The CDR3 DNA follows: TGTGCCATCAGTGAGTCCGGCACAGATACGCAGTATTTT.

The chain uses TRBV28 and TRBJ1-2; TRBD1 might be the D (6 bases). This CDR3 spans 17 amino acids. Germline CDR1 reads MDHEN; CDR2 reads SYDVKM. Trimming cost V 5 bases and J 4 bases, with 23 bases left between them. The CDR3 reads CASSPGGLRGGTYGYTF. As DNA, the CDR3 is TGTGCCAGCAGTCCCGGCGGGTTGAGGGGGGGCACCTATGGCTACACCTTC.

The chain carries TRBV15 and TRBJ1-5, with D unresolved. This CDR3 is 15 amino acids long. Per the germline V gene, CDR1 is LNHNV and CDR2 is YYDKDF (reference sequence). Trimming took off 1 base at V and 6 bases at J, with 13 bases between the two ends. CDR3 amino acids: CATSRGSDPRQPQHF. The CDR3, as DNA: TGTGCCACCAGCAGAGGATCGGACCCTCGTCAGCCCCAGCATTTT. The entire variable domain, with the rest obtained from reference TRBV15 and TRBJ1-5, is as follows: DAMVIQNPRYQVTQFGKPVTLSCSQTLNHNVMYWYQQKSSQAPKLLFHYYDKDFNNEADTPDNFQSRRPNTSFCFLDIRSPGLGDTAMYLCATSRGSDPRQPQHFGDGTRLSIL.

The chain recombines TRBV7-9 with TRBJ1-3; D uncertain. Germline V gives CDR1 SEHNR, CDR2 FQNEAQ (reference sequence). The V gene lost 1 base and the J gene lost 0 bases, with 10 bases spanning the gap. The CDR3 runs to 16 residues. The CDR3 protein is CASSLVVGVSGNTIYF. The CDR3 DNA is TGTGCCAGCAGCTTAGTCGTCGGAGTCTCTGGAAACACCATATATTTT.

The chain joins TRBV2 to TRBJ2-2; 8 bases are a match to TRBD1. Trimming took 8 bases from V and 6 from J; bases not matched to a gene: 11. In germline, CDR1 is SNHLY, CDR2 FYNNEI. The CDR3 extends over 15 amino acids. The CDR3, as DNA: TGTGCCAGCCTAGCGACAGGGGAGTATTCCGGGGAGCTGTTTTTT. Translating it yields CASLATGEYSGELFF.

CDR3 amino acids: CASSSRTGQGTTEAFF. The CDR3 DNA reads as TGCGCCAGCAGCTCCCGAACCGGACAGGGAACAACTGAAGCTTTCTTT. V gene TRBV5-1 combines with J gene TRBJ1-1; 8 bases fit TRBD1. The germline V gene has CDR1 SGHRS and CDR2 YFSETQ. CDR3 size: 16 residues. The trim removed 3 bases at V and 5 bases at J, leaving 12 bases unmatched.